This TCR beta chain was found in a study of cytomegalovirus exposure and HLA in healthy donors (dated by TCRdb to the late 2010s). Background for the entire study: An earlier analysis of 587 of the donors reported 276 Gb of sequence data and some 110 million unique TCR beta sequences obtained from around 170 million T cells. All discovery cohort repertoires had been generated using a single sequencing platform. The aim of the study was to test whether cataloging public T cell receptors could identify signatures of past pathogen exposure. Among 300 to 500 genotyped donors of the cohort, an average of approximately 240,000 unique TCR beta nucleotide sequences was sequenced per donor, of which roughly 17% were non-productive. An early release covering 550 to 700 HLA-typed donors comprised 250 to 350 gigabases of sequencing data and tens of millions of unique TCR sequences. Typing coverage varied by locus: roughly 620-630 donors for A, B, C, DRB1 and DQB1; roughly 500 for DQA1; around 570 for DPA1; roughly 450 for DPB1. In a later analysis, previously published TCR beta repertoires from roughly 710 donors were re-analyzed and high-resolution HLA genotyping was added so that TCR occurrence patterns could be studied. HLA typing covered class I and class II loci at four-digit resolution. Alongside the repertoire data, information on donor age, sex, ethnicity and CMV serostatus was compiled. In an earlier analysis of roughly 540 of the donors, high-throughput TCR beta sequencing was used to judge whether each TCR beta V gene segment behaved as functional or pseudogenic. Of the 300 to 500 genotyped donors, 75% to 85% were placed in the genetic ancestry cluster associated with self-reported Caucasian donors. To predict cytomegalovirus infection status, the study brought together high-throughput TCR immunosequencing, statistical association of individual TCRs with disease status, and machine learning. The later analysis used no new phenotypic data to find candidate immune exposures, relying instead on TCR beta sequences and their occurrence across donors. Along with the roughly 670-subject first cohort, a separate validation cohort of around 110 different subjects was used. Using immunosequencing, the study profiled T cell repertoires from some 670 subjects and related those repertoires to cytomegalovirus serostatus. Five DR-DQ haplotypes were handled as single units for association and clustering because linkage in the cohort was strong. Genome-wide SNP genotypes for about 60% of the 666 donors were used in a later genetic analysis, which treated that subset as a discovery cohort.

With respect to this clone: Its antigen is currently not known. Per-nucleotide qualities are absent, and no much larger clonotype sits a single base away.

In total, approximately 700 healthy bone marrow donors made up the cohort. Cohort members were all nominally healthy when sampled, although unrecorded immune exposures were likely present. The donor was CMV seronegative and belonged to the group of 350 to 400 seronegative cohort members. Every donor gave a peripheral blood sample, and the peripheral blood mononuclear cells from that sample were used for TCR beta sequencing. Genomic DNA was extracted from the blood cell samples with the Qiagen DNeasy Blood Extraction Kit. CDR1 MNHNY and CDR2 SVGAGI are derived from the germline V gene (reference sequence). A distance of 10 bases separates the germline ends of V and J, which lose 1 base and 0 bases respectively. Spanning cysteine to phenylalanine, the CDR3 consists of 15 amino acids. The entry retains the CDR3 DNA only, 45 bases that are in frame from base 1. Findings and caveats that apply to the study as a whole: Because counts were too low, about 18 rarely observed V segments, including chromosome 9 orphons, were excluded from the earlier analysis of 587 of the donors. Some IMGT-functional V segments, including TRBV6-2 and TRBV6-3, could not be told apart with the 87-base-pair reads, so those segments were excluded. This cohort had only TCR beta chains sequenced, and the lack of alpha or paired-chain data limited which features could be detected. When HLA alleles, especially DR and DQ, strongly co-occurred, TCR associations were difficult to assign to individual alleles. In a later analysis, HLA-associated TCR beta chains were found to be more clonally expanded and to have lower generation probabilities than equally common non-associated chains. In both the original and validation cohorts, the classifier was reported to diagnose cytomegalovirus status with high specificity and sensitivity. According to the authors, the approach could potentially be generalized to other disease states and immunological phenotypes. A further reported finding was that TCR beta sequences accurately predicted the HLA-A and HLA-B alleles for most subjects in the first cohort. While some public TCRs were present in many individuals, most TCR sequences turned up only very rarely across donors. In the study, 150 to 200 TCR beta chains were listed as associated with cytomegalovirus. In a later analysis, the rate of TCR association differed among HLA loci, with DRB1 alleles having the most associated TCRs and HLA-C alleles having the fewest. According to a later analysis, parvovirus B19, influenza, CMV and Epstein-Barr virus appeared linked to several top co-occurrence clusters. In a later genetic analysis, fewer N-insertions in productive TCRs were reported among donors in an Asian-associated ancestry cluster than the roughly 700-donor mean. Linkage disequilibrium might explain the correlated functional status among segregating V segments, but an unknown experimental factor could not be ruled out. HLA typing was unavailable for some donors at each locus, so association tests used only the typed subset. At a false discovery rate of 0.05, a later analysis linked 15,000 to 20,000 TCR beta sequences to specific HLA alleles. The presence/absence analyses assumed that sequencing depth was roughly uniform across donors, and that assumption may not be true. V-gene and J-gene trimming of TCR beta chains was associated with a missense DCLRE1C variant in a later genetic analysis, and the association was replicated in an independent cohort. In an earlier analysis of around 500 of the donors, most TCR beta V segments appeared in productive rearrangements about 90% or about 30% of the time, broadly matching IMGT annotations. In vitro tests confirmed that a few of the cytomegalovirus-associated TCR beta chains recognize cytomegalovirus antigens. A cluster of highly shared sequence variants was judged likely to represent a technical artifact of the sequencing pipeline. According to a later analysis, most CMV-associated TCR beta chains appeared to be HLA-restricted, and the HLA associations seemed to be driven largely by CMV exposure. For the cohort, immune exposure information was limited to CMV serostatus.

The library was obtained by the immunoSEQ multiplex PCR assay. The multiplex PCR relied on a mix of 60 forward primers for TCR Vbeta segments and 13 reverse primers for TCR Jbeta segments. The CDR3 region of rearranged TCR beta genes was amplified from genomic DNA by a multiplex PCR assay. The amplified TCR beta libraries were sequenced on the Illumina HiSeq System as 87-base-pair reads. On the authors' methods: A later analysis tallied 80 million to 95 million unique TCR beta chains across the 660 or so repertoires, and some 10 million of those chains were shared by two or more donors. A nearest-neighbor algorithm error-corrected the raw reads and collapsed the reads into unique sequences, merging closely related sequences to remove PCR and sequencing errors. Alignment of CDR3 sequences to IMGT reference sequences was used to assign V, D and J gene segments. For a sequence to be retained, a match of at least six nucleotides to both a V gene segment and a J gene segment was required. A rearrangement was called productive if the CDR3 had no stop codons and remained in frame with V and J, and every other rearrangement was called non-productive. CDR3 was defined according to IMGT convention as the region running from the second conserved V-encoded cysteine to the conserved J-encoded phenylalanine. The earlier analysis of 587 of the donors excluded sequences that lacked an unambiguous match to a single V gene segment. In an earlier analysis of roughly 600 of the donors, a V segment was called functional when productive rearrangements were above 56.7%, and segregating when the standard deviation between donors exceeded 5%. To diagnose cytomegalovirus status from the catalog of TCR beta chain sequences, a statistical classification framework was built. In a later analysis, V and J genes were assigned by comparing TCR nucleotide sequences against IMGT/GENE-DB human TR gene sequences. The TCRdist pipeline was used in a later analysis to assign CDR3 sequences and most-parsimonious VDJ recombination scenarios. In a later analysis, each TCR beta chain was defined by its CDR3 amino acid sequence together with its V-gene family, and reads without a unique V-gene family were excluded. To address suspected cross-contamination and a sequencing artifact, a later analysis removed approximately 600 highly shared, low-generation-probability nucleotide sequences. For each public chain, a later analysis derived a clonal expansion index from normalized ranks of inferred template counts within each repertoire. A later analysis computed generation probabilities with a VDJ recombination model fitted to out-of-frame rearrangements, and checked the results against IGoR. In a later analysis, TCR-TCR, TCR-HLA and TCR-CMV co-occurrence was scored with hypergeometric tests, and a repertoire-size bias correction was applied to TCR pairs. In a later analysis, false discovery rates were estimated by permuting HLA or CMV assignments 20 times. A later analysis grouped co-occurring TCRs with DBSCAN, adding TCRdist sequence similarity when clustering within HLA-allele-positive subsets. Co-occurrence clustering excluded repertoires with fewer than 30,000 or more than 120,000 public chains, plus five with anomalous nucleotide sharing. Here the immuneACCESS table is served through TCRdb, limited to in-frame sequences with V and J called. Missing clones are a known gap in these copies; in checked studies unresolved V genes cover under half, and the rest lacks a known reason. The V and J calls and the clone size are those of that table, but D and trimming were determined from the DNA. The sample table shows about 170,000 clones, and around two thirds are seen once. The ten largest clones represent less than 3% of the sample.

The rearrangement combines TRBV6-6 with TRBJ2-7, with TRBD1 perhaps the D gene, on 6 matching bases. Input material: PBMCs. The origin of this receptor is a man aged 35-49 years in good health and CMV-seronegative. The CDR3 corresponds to CASSYLGASSYEQYF. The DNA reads TGTGCCAGCAGTTACTTGGGGGCAAGCTCCTACGAGCAGTACTTC.